The sequence of this T cell receptor beta chain was determined in a study of shared clonotypes between healthy human individuals. Overall study findings and caveats: Among non-shared clonotypes, generation probabilities were lower than among those shared by all four donors.

With regard to this clone: Its specificity is not known.

Genomic DNA (from each subset) was split evenly across several immunoSEQ plates. Some clones are missing from TCRdb's copy, which holds only in-frame ones; the method was immunoSEQ multiplex PCR. The table lists about 2.4 million clones, around 94% of them singletons. Per germline, CDR1 MNHEY and CDR2 SVGAGI. With 6 bases clipped from V and 0 bases from J, the junction kept 8 bases outside the gene matches. This CDR3 has 15 residues. This chain connects TRBV6-5 to TRBJ2-7, with TRBD2 identical over 7 bases. Specimen: naive CD4+ T cells sorted from blood. Noted subset: CD45RA+ positively selected. This clonotype was sampled from a man younger than 35 in good health. CDR3 nucleotides: TGTGCCAGCAGCCCTGCTAGCGGACTCTCCTACGAGCAGTACTTC. Translation: CASSPASGLSYEQYF.